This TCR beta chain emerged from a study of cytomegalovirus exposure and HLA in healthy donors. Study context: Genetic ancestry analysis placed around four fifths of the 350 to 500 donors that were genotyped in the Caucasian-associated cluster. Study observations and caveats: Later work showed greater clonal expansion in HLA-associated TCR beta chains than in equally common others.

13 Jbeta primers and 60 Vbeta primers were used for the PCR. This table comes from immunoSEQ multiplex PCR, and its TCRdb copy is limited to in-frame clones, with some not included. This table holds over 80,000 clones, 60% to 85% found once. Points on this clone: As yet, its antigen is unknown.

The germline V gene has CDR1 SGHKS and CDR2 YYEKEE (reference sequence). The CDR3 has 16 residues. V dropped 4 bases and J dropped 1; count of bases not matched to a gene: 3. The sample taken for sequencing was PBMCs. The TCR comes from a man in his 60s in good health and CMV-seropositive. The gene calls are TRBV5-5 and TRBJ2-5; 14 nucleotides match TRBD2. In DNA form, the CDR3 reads TGTGCCAGCAGCCGGACTAGCGGGGGGCGCCAAGAGACCCAGTACTTC. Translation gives CASSRTSGGRQETQYF.